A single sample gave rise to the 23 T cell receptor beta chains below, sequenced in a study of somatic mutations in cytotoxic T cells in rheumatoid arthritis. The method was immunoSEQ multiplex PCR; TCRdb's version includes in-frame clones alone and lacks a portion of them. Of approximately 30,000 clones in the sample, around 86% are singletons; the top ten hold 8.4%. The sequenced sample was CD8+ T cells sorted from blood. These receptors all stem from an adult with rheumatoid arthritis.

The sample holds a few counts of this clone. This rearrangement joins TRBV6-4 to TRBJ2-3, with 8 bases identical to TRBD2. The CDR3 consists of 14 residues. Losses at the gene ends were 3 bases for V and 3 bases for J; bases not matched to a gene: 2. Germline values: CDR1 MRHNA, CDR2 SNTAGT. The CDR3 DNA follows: TGTGCCAGCAGTGAGCAGCGGGAGACAGATACGCAGTATTTT. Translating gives CASSEQRETDTQYF.

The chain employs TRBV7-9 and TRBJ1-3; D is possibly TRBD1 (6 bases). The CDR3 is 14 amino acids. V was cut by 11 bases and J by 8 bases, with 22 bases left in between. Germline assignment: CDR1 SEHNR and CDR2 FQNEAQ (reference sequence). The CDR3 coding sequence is TGTGCCGCCCGCGGTTCGGGGGCGCGGGACACCATATATTTT. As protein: CAARGSGARDTIYF.

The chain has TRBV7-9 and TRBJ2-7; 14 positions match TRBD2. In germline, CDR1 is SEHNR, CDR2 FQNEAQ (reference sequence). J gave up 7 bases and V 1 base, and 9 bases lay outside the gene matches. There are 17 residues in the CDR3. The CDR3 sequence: CASSLGPGLAGVIEQYF. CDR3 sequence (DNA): TGTGCCAGCAGCTTAGGCCCGGGACTAGCGGGAGTAATTGAGCAGTACTTC.

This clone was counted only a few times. CDR3 loop: CASSRWDRGTGELFF. CDR3 nucleotides: TGTGCCAGCAGCAGGTGGGACAGGGGCACCGGGGAGCTGTTTTTT. The chain uses TRBV7-3 and TRBJ2-2; TRBD1 agrees at 10 bases. The CDR3 sequence is 15 residues long. Germline trimming cut 5 bases from V and 4 bases from J; bases unmatched to any gene: 4. The germline gives CDR1 SGHTA, CDR2 FQGTGA.

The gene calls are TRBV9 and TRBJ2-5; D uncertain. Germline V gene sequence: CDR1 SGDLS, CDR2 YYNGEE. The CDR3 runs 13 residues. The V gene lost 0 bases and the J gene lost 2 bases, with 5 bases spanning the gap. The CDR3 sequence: CASSVDRQETQYF. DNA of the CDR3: TGTGCCAGCAGCGTAGATAGGCAAGAGACCCAGTACTTC.

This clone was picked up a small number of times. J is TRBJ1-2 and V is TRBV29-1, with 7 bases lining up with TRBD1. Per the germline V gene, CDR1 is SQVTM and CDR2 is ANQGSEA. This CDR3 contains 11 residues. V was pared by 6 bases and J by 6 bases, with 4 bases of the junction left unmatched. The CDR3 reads CSVPTGNGYTF. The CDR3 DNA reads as TGCAGCGTCCCGACAGGGAATGGCTACACCTTC.

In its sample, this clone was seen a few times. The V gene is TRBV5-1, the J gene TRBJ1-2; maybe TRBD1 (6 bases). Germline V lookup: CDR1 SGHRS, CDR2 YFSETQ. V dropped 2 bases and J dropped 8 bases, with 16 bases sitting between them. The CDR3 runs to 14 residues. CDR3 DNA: TGCGCCAGCAGCTTTTTCGAGGGACAAGAAGGCTACACCTTC. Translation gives CASSFFEGQEGYTF.

DNA for the CDR3: TGTGCCAGCAGCGTTACCGGGACTAGCGGGATCGGGACAGATACGCAGTATTTT. It codes for CASSVTGTSGIGTDTQYF. This chain links TRBV7-3 with TRBJ2-3, with 13 nucleotides matching TRBD2. Unmatched junction bases numbered 11, after V lost 5 bases and J lost 3 bases. Germline assignment: CDR1 SGHTA and CDR2 FQGTGA. The CDR3 loop spans 18 amino acids.

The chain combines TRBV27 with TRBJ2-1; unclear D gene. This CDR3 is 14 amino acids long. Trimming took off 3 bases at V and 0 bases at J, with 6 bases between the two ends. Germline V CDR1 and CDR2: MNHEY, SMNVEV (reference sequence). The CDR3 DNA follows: TGTGCCAGCAGTTTGCAAGGCTCCTACAATGAGCAGTTCTTC. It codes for CASSLQGSYNEQFF.

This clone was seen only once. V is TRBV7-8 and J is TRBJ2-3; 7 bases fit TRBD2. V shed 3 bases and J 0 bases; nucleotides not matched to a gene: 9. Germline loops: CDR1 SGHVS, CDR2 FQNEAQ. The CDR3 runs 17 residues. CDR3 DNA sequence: TGTGCCAGCAGCTTTGGGGGGGTCCCTACTAGCACAGATACGCAGTATTTT. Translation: CASSFGGVPTSTDTQYF.

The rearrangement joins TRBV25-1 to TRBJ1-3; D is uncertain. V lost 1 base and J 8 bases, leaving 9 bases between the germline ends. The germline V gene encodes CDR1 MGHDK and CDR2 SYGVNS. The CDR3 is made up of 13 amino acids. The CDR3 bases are TGTGCCAGCAGTGAATTTCTCCTATACACCATATATTTT. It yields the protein CASSEFLLYTIYF.

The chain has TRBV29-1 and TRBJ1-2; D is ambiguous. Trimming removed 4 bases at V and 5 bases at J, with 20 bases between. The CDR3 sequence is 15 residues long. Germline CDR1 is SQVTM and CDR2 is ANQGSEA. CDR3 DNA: TGCAGCGTTGGTCCAGGATCGACCGGGCCTTATGGCTACACCTTC. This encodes CSVGPGSTGPYGYTF.

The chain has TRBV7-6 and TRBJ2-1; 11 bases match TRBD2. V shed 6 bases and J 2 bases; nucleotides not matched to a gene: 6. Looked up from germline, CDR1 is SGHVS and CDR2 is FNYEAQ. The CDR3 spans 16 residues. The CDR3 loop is CASSMGTSGTYNEQFF. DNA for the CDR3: TGTGCCAGCAGTATGGGGACTAGCGGAACCTACAATGAGCAGTTCTTC.

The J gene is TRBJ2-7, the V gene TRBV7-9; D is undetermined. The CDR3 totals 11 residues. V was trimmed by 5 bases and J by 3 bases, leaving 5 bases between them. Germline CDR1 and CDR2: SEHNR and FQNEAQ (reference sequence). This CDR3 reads CASSPDYEQYF. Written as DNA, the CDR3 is TGTGCCAGCAGCCCTGACTACGAGCAGTACTTC. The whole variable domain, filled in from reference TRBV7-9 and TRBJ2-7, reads DTGVSQNPRHKITKRGQNVTFRCDPISEHNRLYWYRQTLGQGPEFLTYFQNEAQLEKSRLLSDRFSAERPKGSFSTLEIQRTEQGDSAMYLCASSPDYEQYFGPGTRLTVT.

CDR3 DNA: TGTGCCAGCAGTGACGCAGCGGGAGGGATAAATGAGCAGTTCTTC. This encodes CASSDAAGGINEQFF. This rearrangement joins TRBV6-4 to TRBJ2-1, with 10 bases matching TRBD2. V trimming: 2 bases; J trimming: 7 bases; junction bases outside the gene matches: 5. Germline V gene sequence: CDR1 MRHNA, CDR2 SNTAGT. The CDR3 extends over 15 amino acids.

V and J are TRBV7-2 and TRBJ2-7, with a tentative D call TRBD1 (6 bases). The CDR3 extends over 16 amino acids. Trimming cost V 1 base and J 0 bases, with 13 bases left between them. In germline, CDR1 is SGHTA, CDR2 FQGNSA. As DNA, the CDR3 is TGTGCCAGCAGCTTAGAGGGGTGGACAGCCTCCTACGAGCAGTACTTC. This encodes CASSLEGWTASYEQYF.

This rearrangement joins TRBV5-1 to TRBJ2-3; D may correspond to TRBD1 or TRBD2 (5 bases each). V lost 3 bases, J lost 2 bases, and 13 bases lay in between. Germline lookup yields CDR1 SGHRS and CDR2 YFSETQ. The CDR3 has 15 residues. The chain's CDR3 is CASSSLLGVTDTQYF. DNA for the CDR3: TGCGCCAGCAGCTCATTACTGGGGGTCACAGATACGCAGTATTTT. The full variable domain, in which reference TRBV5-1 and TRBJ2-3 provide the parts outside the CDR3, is KAGVTQTPRYLIKTRGQQVTLSCSPISGHRSVSWYQQTPGQGLQFLFEYFSETQRNKGNFPGRFSGRQFSNSRSEMNVSTLELGDSALYLCASSSLLGVTDTQYFGPGTRLTVL.

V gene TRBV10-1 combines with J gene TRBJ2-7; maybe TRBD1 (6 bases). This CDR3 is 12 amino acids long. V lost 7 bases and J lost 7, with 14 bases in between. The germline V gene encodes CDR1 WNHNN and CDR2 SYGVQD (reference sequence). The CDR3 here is CASTASTGEQYF. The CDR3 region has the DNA TGCGCCAGCACGGCTAGCACAGGGGAGCAGTACTTC.

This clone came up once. CDR3 amino acids: CASGSLGLATGELFF. In DNA form, the CDR3 reads TGTGCTAGTGGTTCCCTGGGACTAGCCACCGGGGAGCTGTTTTTT. This chain uses TRBV12-5 with TRBJ2-2; 9 bases map to TRBD2. Germline lookup yields CDR1 LGHNT and CDR2 FRNRAP. V shed 4 bases and J 4 bases; nucleotides not matched to a gene: 4. The CDR3 runs to 15 residues.

The CDR3 loop is CASSLEGALGSGELFF. Here the CDR3 DNA reads TGCGCCAGCAGCTTGGAGGGAGCCCTAGGGTCCGGGGAGCTGTTTTTT. The rearrangement links TRBV5-1 to TRBJ2-2; D is possibly TRBD2 (5 bases). There are 16 residues in the CDR3. V was pared by 0 bases and J by 6 bases, with 15 bases between. CDR1 and CDR2 from the germline V gene are SGHRS and YFSETQ.

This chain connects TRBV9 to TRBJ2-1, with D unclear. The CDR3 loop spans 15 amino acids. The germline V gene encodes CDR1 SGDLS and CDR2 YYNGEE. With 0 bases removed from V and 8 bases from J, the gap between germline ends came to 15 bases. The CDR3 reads CASSVAHFSRDEQFF. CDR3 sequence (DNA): TGTGCCAGCAGCGTAGCCCATTTTAGTCGCGATGAGCAGTTCTTC.

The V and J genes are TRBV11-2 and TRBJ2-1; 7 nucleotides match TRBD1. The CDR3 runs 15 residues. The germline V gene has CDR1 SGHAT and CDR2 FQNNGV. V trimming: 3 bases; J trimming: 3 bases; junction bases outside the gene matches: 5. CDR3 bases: TGTGCCAGCAGCTTCTTTAGGGACAGCTACAATGAGCAGTTCTTC. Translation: CASSFFRDSYNEQFF. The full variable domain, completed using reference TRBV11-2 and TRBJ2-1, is EAGVAQSPRYKIIEKRQSVAFWCNPISGHATLYWYQQILGQGPKLLIQFQNNGVVDDSQLPKDRFSAERLKGVDSTLKIQPAKLEDSAVYLCASSFFRDSYNEQFFGPGTRLTVL.

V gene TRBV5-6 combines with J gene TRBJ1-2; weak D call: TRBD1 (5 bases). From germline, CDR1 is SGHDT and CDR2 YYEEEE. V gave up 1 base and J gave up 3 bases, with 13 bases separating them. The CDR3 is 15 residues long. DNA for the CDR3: TGTGCCAGCAGCTTGCGGGACGGTGGGGACTATGGCTACACCTTC. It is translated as CASSLRDGGDYGYTF.